The 29 T cell receptor beta chains below come from one sample, sequenced in a study of regulatory T cells in long-lasting Graves disease. Time point given: newly diagnosed GD, antithyroid drugs for less than 3 months. TCR sequences were obtained from RNA taken from PBMCs. Arm-PCR of CDR3 regions and iRepertoire HTBI primers were used to build TCR beta libraries. TCRdb recomputed calls from the multiplex PCR reads with MiXCR, one row per CDR3 protein. This repertoire shows around 250,000 distinct CDR3 sequences, 15% to 20% found once; its top ten account for more than 20%. Sequenced here: peripheral blood mononuclear cells (PBMCs), sampled at new diagnosis, from a patient treated with antithyroid drugs. These receptors were obtained from a female donor with Graves disease.

This clonotype was seen a handful of times. A read error may explain this, as a much larger clone is one base away. The chain carries TRBV24-1 and TRBJ1-1; D call uncertain. The length of the CDR3 is 13 residues. Germline CDR1 reads KGHDR; CDR2 reads SFDVKD. V was cut by 3 bases and J by 4 bases, with 8 bases left in between. In DNA form, the CDR3 reads TGTGCCACCAGTGATACAGTGAGCACTGAAGCTTTCTTT. Protein product: CATSDTVSTEAFF.

This clonotype occurred once. V usage is TRBV4-1 and J usage is TRBJ2-5; D remains unclear. The germline CDR1 and CDR2 sequences are MGHRA and YSYEKL. The ends were cut back, 0 bases at V and 3 bases at J, with 5 bases in the middle. The CDR3 has 13 residues. CDR3 nucleotide sequence: TGCGCCAGCAGCCAAGATGGAGAAGAGACCCAGTACTTC. This gives the protein CASSQDGEETQYF.

This clonotype has ten or more counts. This sequence joins TRBV28 and TRBJ2-7; either TRBD1 or TRBD2 may fit D (5 bases each). V dropped 7 bases and J dropped 3 bases, with 13 bases sitting between them. The CDR3 is made up of 13 amino acids. Germline V gene lookup returns CDR1 MDHEN and CDR2 SYDVKM. The CDR3 bases are TGTGCCAGCACCGGGGCGGCCGGCTACGAGCAGTACTTC. Its translation: CASTGAAGYEQYF.

The gene calls are TRBV9 and TRBJ2-7; 16 positions agree with TRBD2. CDR1 is SGDLS, CDR2 YYNGEE, per germline. CDR3 length: 18 amino acids. The V and J ends lost 0 bases and 5 bases, in that order; junction bases with no gene match: 8. CDR3 sequence (DNA): TGTGCCAGCAGCGTAGAGGGGACTAGCGGGAGGGAATTCGACGAGCAGTACTTC. This codes for CASSVEGTSGREFDEQYF.

This clonotype was picked up many times. V and J are TRBV27 and TRBJ2-3, with D perhaps given as TRBD1 or TRBD2 (6 bases each). The V gene lost 4 bases and the J gene lost 10 bases, with 15 bases spanning the gap. This CDR3 spans 13 amino acids. Germline V gene sequence: CDR1 MNHEY, CDR2 SMNVEV (reference sequence). This chain's CDR3 is CASSYKQGGAQYF. CDR3 nucleotide sequence: TGTGCCAGCAGTTATAAACAGGGAGGTGCGCAGTATTTT.

This clonotype was counted only a few times. Written as DNA, the CDR3 is TGCAGTGCTAGAAGCTTAGAGCTCGTGGAGACCCAGTACTTC. Its protein product is CSARSLELVETQYF. The chain combines TRBV20-1 with TRBJ2-5; D ambiguous. V was shortened by 2 bases and J by 5 bases, with 15 bases between the two germline ends. Germline CDR1 is DFQATT and CDR2 is SNEGSKA (reference sequence). The CDR3 extends over 14 amino acids.

This clonotype was seen repeatedly, ten times or more. The chain combines TRBV20-1 with TRBJ1-2, with TRBD1 identical over 9 bases. This CDR3 is 13 amino acids long. The V gene's germline CDR1 is DFQATT and CDR2 SNEGSKA (reference sequence). Trimming cost V 3 bases and J 6 bases; bases outside gene matches: 5. The CDR3 DNA reads TGCAGTGCTAGGGGACAGGGAAGGGATGGCTACACCTTC. Protein sequence: CSARGQGRDGYTF.

This clonotype came up a few times. Given a far larger clone just one base away, this is likely a sequencing read error. The chain employs TRBV20-1 and TRBJ2-3, with TRBD1 as a possible D gene (5 bases). The closer fit of TRBJ2-1 to the DNA end suggests the J call may be wrong. Germline-derived CDR1 and CDR2 are DFQATT and SNEGSKA (reference sequence). This CDR3 has 11 amino acids. The CDR3 loop reads CSVWLGDEQFF. The CDR3 bases are TGCAGTGTGTGGCTAGGGGATGAGCAGTTCTTC.

This clonotype was found many times. The chain carries TRBV29-1 and TRBJ2-6; 8 bases are shared with TRBD2. Trimming removed 7 bases from V and 2 bases from J; junction bases left unmatched: 7. Germline V lookup: CDR1 SQVTM, CDR2 ANQGSEA. The CDR3 covers 15 residues. The CDR3 DNA sequence: TGCAGCGCTACTACTAGCGGCCCTGGGGCCAACGTCCTGACTTTC. Its protein product is CSATTSGPGANVLTF.

There are a few counts of this clonotype. The gene calls are TRBV7-2 and TRBJ1-1, with 7 positions matching TRBD1. Trimming removed 5 bases from V and 4 bases from J; junction bases left unmatched: 10. The CDR3 has 15 residues. In germline, CDR1 is SGHTA, CDR2 FQGNSA. CDR3 loop: CASSPDRDSFTEAFF. The DNA of the CDR3 is TGTGCCAGCAGCCCCGACCGGGACAGCTTCACTGAAGCTTTCTTT.

The chain links TRBV6-1 to TRBJ1-2, with D uncertain. V was cut by 7 bases and J by 3 bases, with 9 bases left in between. The CDR3 is made up of 12 amino acids. Germline V gene sequence: CDR1 MNHNS, CDR2 SASEGT. CDR3 nucleotides: TGTGCCAGCACTCAACGGGACTATGGCTACACCTTC. As protein: CASTQRDYGYTF.

There are a few counts of this clonotype. The chain combines TRBV10-1 with TRBJ2-1; no clear D. The germline gives CDR1 WNHNN, CDR2 SYGVQD (reference sequence). Trimming pared 4 bases from V and 0 bases from J, leaving 13 bases between. The CDR3 is 16 residues long. CDR3 nucleotides: TGCGCCAGCAGTGCCTACGACACTCGCTCCTACAATGAGCAGTTCTTC. Translation gives CASSAYDTRSYNEQFF.

This clonotype was seen at least ten times. J is TRBJ1-5 and V is TRBV24-1; 7 bases align to TRBD1. Trimming at V came to 9 bases and at J to 5 bases, leaving 18 bases not matched to a gene. Germline lookup yields CDR1 KGHDR and CDR2 SFDVKD. The CDR3 is 17 amino acids. The CDR3 region is CATAGAGGSYMDQPQHF. The CDR3, as DNA: TGTGCCACCGCGGGAGCAGGGGGTAGTTATATGGATCAGCCCCAGCATTTT.

There are many counts of this clonotype. The chain combines TRBV2 with TRBJ2-1; perhaps D is TRBD1 or TRBD2 (6 bases each). Trimming pared 8 bases from V and 4 bases from J, leaving 9 bases between. The CDR3 is 12 residues long. Germline-derived CDR1 and CDR2 are SNHLY and FYNNEI. In nucleotides, the CDR3 is TGTGCCAGCGGGGGGCCTTACAATGAGCAGTTCTTC. This gives the protein CASGGPYNEQFF.

This clonotype was observed at least ten times. The rearrangement joins TRBV12-3 or TRBV12-4 to TRBJ2-1, with 9 nucleotides matching TRBD2. The CDR3 sequence is 14 residues long. V dropped 6 bases and J dropped 9; count of bases not matched to a gene: 9. In DNA form, the CDR3 reads TGTGCCAGCAGCTACTCGACTAGCGGTTTTGAGCAGTTCTTC. Encoded protein: CASSYSTSGFEQFF.

This clonotype has at least ten counts. The rearrangement uses TRBV6-2 or TRBV6-3 and TRBJ2-7; the match to TRBD2 covers 7 bases. This CDR3 has 13 residues. The V segment lost 2 bases and the J segment 3 bases; nucleotides outside the gene matches: 1. Looked up from germline, CDR1 is MNHEY and CDR2 is SVGEGT. The CDR3 loop is CASSYGTNYEQYF. The CDR3 DNA sequence: TGTGCCAGCAGTTACGGGACTAACTACGAGCAGTACTTC.

In its sample, this clonotype was seen many times. This chain uses TRBV30 with TRBJ1-2, with D possibly being TRBD1 (5 bases). The V gene lost 7 bases and the J gene lost 7 bases, with 22 bases spanning the gap. This CDR3 spans 14 amino acids. Germline V lookup: CDR1 GTSNPN, CDR2 SVGIG (reference sequence). This chain's CDR3 is CASPPGSGGGGYTF. CDR3 nucleotides: TGTGCCTCCCCGCCGGGATCCGGGGGGGGTGGCTACACCTTC.

This clonotype was found once. CDR3: CASSRGVASTGTDTQYF. The CDR3 DNA reads TGTGCCAGCAGCCGTGGGGTGGCAAGTACTGGCACAGATACGCAGTATTTT. This chain uses TRBV14 with TRBJ2-3; D unclear. V was cut by 4 bases and J by 1 base, with 18 bases left in between. This CDR3 region has 17 residues. The V gene's germline CDR1 is SGHDN and CDR2 FVKESK. Supplemented by reference TRBV14 and TRBJ2-3, the full variable domain reads EAGVTQFPSHSVIEKGQTVTLRCDPISGHDNLYWYRRVMGKEIKFLLHFVKESKQDESGMPNNRFLAERTGGTYSTLKVQPAELEDSGVYFCASSRGVASTGTDTQYFGPGTRLTVL.

This clonotype was seen a handful of times. The chain couples TRBV7-9 to TRBJ2-4; no reliable D call. This CDR3 is built from 13 residues. Germline CDR1 SEHNR, CDR2 FQNEAQ (reference sequence). V lost 3 bases and J lost 6, with 9 bases in between. CDR3 DNA sequence: TGTGCCAGCAGCTTCTCCCCCGGAAACATTCAGTACTTC. Its translation is CASSFSPGNIQYF.

Ten or more counts support this clonotype. The chain couples TRBV4-2 to TRBJ2-1; 11 nucleotides align to TRBD2. V lost 0 bases to trimming and J lost 1 base; unmatched junction nucleotides: 5. Germline lookup yields CDR1 LGHNA and CDR2 YNFKEQ. The CDR3 is 18 residues long. The CDR3 nucleotides read TGTGCCAGCAGCCAAGAGGTAGCGGGAGGGTATTCCTACAATGAGCAGTTCTTC. This codes for CASSQEVAGGYSYNEQFF.

The rearrangement uses TRBV4-2 and TRBJ2-7, with TRBD2 matching 10 bases. CDR1 is LGHNA and CDR2 is YNFKEQ in the germline V gene. This CDR3 is built from 14 residues. Unmatched junction bases numbered 7, after V lost 5 bases and J lost 6 bases. DNA for the CDR3: TGTGCCAGCAGCGGAGCGGGGGGGGGGGGCGAGCAGTACTTC. Translated: CASSGAGGGGEQYF.

In this sample, this clonotype turned up many times. The rearrangement joins TRBV4-1 to TRBJ1-5, with D uncertain. This CDR3 comprises 16 residues. The germline V gene has CDR1 MGHRA and CDR2 YSYEKL. V lost 4 bases to trimming and J lost 2 bases, with 15 bases between them. CDR3 coding DNA: TGCGCCAGCAGCCCGAGTAGAAGTCGAGGCAATCAGCCCCAGCATTTT. This gives the protein CASSPSRSRGNQPQHF.

This clonotype showed up many times. A read error may explain this, as a much larger clone is one base away. The chain combines TRBV2 with TRBJ2-2, with no clear D. The length of the CDR3 is 10 residues. The V and J ends lost 6 bases and 6 bases respectively, with 2 bases between them. CDR1 and CDR2 (germline): SNHLY, FYNNEI. The CDR3 coding sequence is TGTGCCAGCAGGTCCGGGGAGCTGTTTTTT. Its translation is CASRSGELFF.

This clonotype was seen at least ten times. The rearrangement joins TRBV30 to TRBJ2-1; the D gene could be TRBD1 or TRBD2 (5 bases each). Germline V gene sequence: CDR1 GTSNPN, CDR2 SVGIG (reference sequence). The germline V and J ends were trimmed by 2 bases and 3 bases, with 17 bases remaining between them. CDR3 length: 16 residues. The CDR3 nucleotides are TGTGCCTGGAGTCCTCTCGGGGCAGGCCTCTACAATGAGCAGTTCTTC. Translation: CAWSPLGAGLYNEQFF.

This clonotype was seen at least ten times. The V gene is TRBV12-5, the J gene TRBJ1-1; D not certain. CDR3 length: 14 amino acids. Germline V gives CDR1 LGHNT, CDR2 FRNRAP. Between the trimmed V and J ends, which lost 3 bases and 0 bases, there was a span of 8 bases. CDR3 DNA: TGTGCTAGTGGTTTACGTGTCATGAACACTGAAGCTTTCTTT. It yields the protein CASGLRVMNTEAFF.

This clonotype was found many times. The chain has TRBV19 and TRBJ1-1; possibly TRBD1 for D (5 bases). The ends were cut back, 7 bases at V and 0 bases at J, with 15 bases in the middle. The CDR3 is 15 residues long. The V gene's germline CDR1 is LNHDA and CDR2 SQIVND (reference sequence). CDR3 in DNA: TGTGCCAGTAACGAGGGACTCTACTTGAACACTGAAGCTTTCTTT. Protein: CASNEGLYLNTEAFF.

This chain links TRBV11-3 with TRBJ2-3; 8 nucleotides line up with TRBD1. CDR1 and CDR2 (germline): SGHNT, YENEEA. The CDR3 totals 15 residues. Trimming took 5 bases from V and 3 from J; bases not matched to a gene: 7. The CDR3 sequence is CASSRGQGLTDTQYF. The CDR3 bases are TGTGCCAGCAGCAGAGGACAGGGATTGACAGATACGCAGTATTTT.

The CDR3 coding sequence is TGTGCCAGCAGCTTAGGTCCCACTAGCGGGAGTTATTACGCCTACGAGCAGTACTTC. Its translation is CASSLGPTSGSYYAYEQYF. V gene TRBV7-9 combines with J gene TRBJ2-7; 11 positions agree with TRBD2. The CDR3 length is 19 residues. The germline gives CDR1 SEHNR, CDR2 FQNEAQ (reference sequence). V trimming: 1 base; J trimming: 2 bases; junction bases outside the gene matches: 13.

This clonotype was counted between two and nine times. The gene calls are TRBV4-3 and TRBJ2-3; 8 bases line up with TRBD2. J was trimmed by 3 bases and V by 2 bases; bases with no gene match: 7. Germline loops: CDR1 LGHNA, CDR2 YSLEER. This CDR3 has 16 residues. Here the CDR3 reads CASSQIGGGRTDTQYF. CDR3 bases: TGCGCCAGCAGCCAAATCGGCGGCGGGAGGACAGATACGCAGTATTTT.